The clone carrying this T cell receptor (beta chain) was picked up a small number of times. The target antigen is unknown. Recently diagnosed hyperthyroidism of less than 2 months' duration affected patients aged 18 to 65. Exclusion followed for patients with uncontrolled infection, other autoimmune disease, pregnancy or lactation. The PBMCs had their origin in roughly 9.8 ml of fresh peripheral blood. V was pared by 5 bases and J by 6 bases, with 13 bases between. The CDR3 is made up of 13 amino acids. Germline loops: CDR1 MNHEY, CDR2 SVGAGI. This entry belongs to a study of T cells in Graves' hyperthyroidism and ophthalmopathy. Findings of the study overall: A median about 7 months before onset, the model predicted ophthalmopathy.

What was amplified from RNA transcripts were TCR beta CDR3 regions. RT-PCR in the first round (using the HTBI primer set) targeted the TCR CDR3. One entry per CDR3 protein, called by TCRdb with MiXCR from the multiplex PCR reads. The sample lists around 800,000 distinct CDR3 sequences, 38% occurring once. The V gene is TRBV6-5, the J gene TRBJ1-1; D unresolved. This clonotype originated in a man aged 18-30 years with Graves' hyperthyroidism. Sample: blood. CDR3 protein: CASSVAAGAEAFF. CDR3 coding DNA: TGTGCCAGCAGTGTGGCCGCGGGCGCTGAAGCTTTCTTT.